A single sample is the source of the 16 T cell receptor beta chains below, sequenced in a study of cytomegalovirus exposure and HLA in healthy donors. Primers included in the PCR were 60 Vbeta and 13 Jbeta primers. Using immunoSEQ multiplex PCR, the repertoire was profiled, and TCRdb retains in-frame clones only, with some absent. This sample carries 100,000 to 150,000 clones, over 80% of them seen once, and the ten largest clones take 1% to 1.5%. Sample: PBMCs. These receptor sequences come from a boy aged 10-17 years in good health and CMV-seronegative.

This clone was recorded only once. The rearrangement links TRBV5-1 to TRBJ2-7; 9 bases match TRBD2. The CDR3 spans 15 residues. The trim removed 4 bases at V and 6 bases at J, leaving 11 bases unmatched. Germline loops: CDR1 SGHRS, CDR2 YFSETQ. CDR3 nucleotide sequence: TGCGCCAGCAGCGATCCCGGGACTAGCTTCTCCGAGCAGTACTTC. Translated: CASSDPGTSFSEQYF.

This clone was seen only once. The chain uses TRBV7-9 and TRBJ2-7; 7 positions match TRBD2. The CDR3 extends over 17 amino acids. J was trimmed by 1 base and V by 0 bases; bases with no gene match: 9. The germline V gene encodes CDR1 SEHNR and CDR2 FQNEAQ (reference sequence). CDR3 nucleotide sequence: TGTGCCAGCAGCTTAGCAGATGGCGGGAGATGGTCCTACGAGCAGTACTTC. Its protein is CASSLADGGRWSYEQYF.

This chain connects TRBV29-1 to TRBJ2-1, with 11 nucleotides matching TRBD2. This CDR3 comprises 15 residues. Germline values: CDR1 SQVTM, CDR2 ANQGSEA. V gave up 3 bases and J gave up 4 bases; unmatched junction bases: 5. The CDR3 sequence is CSVDPGLADYNEQFF. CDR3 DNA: TGCAGCGTTGACCCGGGACTAGCGGATTACAATGAGCAGTTCTTC.

The CDR3 DNA reads TGTGCCTGGACCGTCGCGGGATACACTGAAGCTTTCTTT. Amino acids: CAWTVAGYTEAFF. This rearrangement joins TRBV30 to TRBJ1-1; D gene uncertain. The CDR3 consists of 13 residues. V lost 4 bases to trimming and J lost 3 bases, with 12 bases between them. Germline CDR1 reads GTSNPN; CDR2 reads SVGIG (reference sequence).

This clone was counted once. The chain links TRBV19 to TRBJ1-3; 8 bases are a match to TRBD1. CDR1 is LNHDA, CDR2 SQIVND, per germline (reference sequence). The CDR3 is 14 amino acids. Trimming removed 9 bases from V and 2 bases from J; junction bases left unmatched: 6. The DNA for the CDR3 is TGTGCCAGCAGGACAGGGCGGGCTGGAAACACCATATATTTT. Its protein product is CASRTGRAGNTIYF.

CDR3 bases: TGTGCCATCCTACCACAGGGGACTAGCACAGATACGCAGTATTTT. Its protein is CAILPQGTSTDTQYF. The chain recombines TRBV10-3 with TRBJ2-3, with a possible D match to TRBD1 (7 bases). V was cut by 8 bases and J by 0 bases, with 15 bases left in between. The CDR3 extends over 15 amino acids. CDR1 and CDR2 from the germline V gene are ENHRY and SYGVKD.

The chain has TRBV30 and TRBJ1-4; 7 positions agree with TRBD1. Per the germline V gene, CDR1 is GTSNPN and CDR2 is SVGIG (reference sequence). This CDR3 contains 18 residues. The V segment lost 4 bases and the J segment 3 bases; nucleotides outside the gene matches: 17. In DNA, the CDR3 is TGTGCCTGGATGACCGGGCAGGGGGGCGGATCCTCTAATGAAAAACTGTTTTTT. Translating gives CAWMTGQGGGSSNEKLFF. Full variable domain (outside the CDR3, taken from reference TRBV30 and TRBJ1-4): SQTIHQWPATLVQPVGSPLSLECTVEGTSNPNLYWYRQAAGRGLQLLFYSVGIGQISSEVPQNLSASRPQDRQFILSSKKLLLSDSGFYLCAWMTGQGGGSSNEKLFFGSGTQLSVL.

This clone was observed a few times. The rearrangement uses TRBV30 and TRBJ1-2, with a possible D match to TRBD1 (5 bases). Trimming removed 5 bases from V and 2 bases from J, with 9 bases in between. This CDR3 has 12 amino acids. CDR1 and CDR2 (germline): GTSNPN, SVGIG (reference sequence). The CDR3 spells CAWDRPNYGYTF. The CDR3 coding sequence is TGTGCCTGGGACAGACCAAACTATGGCTACACCTTC.

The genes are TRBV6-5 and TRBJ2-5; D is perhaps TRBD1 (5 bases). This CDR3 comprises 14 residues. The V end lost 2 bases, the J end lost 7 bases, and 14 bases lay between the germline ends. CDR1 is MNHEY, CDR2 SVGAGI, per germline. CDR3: CASSYSDRIGTQYF. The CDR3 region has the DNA TGTGCCAGCAGTTACAGCGACAGAATTGGGACCCAGTACTTC.

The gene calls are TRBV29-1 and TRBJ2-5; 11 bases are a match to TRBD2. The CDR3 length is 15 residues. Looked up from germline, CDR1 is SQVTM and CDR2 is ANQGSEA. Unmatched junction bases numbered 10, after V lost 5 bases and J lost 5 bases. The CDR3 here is CSVHGALAGDETQYF. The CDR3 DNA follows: TGCAGCGTTCATGGGGCACTAGCGGGAGATGAGACCCAGTACTTC.

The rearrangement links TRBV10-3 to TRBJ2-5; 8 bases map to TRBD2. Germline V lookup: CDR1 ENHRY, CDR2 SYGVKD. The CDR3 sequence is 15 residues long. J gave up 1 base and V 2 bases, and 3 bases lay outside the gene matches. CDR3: CAISEPSGSQETQYF. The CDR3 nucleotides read TGTGCCATCAGTGAGCCCAGCGGGAGCCAAGAGACCCAGTACTTC.

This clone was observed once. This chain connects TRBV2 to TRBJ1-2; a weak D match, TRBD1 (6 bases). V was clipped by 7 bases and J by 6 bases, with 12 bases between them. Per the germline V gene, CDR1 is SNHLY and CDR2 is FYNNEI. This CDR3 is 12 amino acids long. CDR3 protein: CASIGGGDGYTF. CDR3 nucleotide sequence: TGTGCCAGCATAGGGGGTGGCGATGGCTACACCTTC.

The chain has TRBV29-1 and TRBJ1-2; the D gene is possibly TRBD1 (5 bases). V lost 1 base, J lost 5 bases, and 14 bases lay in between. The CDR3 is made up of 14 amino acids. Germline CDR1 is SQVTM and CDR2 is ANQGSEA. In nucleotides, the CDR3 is TGCAGCGTTGAAGGAGGAGCCGGGGGTTATGGCTACACCTTC. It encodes CSVEGGAGGYGYTF.

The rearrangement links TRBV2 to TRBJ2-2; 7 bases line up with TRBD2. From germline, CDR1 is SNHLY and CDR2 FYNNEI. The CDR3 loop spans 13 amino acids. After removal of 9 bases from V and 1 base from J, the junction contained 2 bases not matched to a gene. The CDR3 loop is CARGRVNTGELFF. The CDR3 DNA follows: TGTGCCAGAGGGAGGGTGAACACCGGGGAGCTGTTTTTT.

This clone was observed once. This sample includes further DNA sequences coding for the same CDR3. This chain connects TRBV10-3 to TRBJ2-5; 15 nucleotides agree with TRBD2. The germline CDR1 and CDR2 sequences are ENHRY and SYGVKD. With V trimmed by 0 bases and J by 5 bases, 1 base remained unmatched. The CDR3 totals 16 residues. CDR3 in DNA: TGTGCCATCAGTGAGTCAGGACTAGCGGGAGGGGAGACCCAGTACTTC. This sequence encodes CAISESGLAGGETQYF.

The CDR3 coding sequence is TGTGCCAGCAGCTTAGATCTGTCCTACTACGAGCAGTACTTC. Its protein product is CASSLDLSYYEQYF. The V and J genes are TRBV11-3 and TRBJ2-7; D is ambiguous. The CDR3 extends over 14 amino acids. CDR1 is SGHNT and CDR2 is YENEEA in the germline V gene. V lost 0 bases, J lost 3 bases, and 9 bases lay in between.